One T cell receptor beta chain is described in this entry. Clones were read by immunoSEQ multiplex PCR, and TCRdb kept only the in-frame ones, dropping some. The data contain about 160,000 clones, about 74% of them singletons. This record comes from a study of blood T cell repertoires in COVID-19. J was trimmed by 6 bases and V by 1 base; bases with no gene match: 6. The germline gives CDR1 SGHRS, CDR2 YFSETQ. The CDR3 consists of 14 residues. Sequenced: peripheral blood. The sequence came from a man in his fifties or sixties with acute or convalescent COVID-19. The chain uses TRBV5-1 and TRBJ1-1; 7 bases are shared with TRBD1. CDR3 nucleotide sequence: TGCGCCAGCAGCTTGCCCGGGACAGACGCTGAAGCTTTCTTT. Its translation is CASSLPGTDAEAFF.